These T cell receptor beta chains were read from a single sample in a study of patients and donors after allogeneic stem cell transplantation. TCRdb reprocessed the RT-PCR reads with MiXCR, giving one entry per CDR3 protein. The top ten clones hold around 6% of a sample with 800,000 to 1,000,000 distinct CDR3 sequences, about a sixth of them seen once. What was sequenced was blood, either unsorted or a sorted T cell fraction (not recorded which). The receptors stem from a human donor who was either an allogeneic HSCT recipient or a stem cell or donor lymphocyte infusion donor (not recorded which). It is not recorded whose cells these are; they may come from a transplant donor. CDR3s include the opening cysteine and the closing phenylalanine or tryptophan. The D gene is left open where the match is weak. Size tells how often a clone was seen (once, few, many) or the class of an expanded clone, and some rows leave it out.

CDR3 | DNA | J | V | D | size
CASSLGRFGQGDSYNSPLHF | TGTGCCAGCAGCTTAGGACGATTCGGGCAGGGGGATTCCTATAATTCACCCCTCCACTTT | TRBJ1-6 | TRBV11-1 | TRBD1 | few
CSVPDDRLNTEAFF | TGCAGCGTGCCCGATGACAGACTAAACACTGAAGCTTTCTTT | TRBJ1-1 | TRBV29-1 | - | -
CASSLYDRYGYTF | TGTGCCAGCAGTTTATATGACCGGTATGGCTACACCTTC | TRBJ1-2 | TRBV12-3/TRBV12-4 | - | few
CATSRDLTRAYEQFF | TGTGCCACCAGCAGAGATCTTACTCGGGCTTACGAGCAGTTCTTC | TRBJ2-1 | TRBV15 | - | -
CATSPLGGGYNEQFF | TGTGCCACCAGCCCTTTAGGGGGCGGCTACAATGAGCAGTTCTTC | TRBJ2-1 | TRBV24-1 | TRBD1 | -
CASSSYRGGPADTQYF | TGCGCCAGCAGCTCCTACAGGGGCGGCCCCGCAGATACGCAGTATTTT | TRBJ2-3 | TRBV5-1 | TRBD1 | few
CSARSGQGRARGQPQHF | TGCAGTGCTAGATCGGGACAGGGTCGGGCGAGAGGACAGCCCCAGCATTTT | TRBJ1-5 | TRBV20-1 | TRBD1 | many
CSVKGQGGTGELFF | TGCAGCGTTAAGGGACAGGGAGGCACCGGGGAGCTGTTTTTT | TRBJ2-2 | TRBV29-1 | TRBD1 | -
CSARDRLTPRNEQFF | TGCAGTGCTAGAGATCGGCTCACACCTCGCAATGAGCAGTTCTTC | TRBJ2-1 | TRBV20-1 | - | few
CSARTGARETTEAFF | TGCAGCGCCCGCACAGGGGCGAGGGAGACCACTGAAGCTTTCTTT | TRBJ1-1 | TRBV29-1 | TRBD1 | -
CAWNPGQGAVEQYF | TGTGCCTGGAACCCGGGACAGGGGGCCGTCGAGCAGTACTTC | TRBJ2-7 | TRBV30 | TRBD1 | -
CSARPGTGTGYTF | TGCAGCGCCCGACCCGGGACAGGTACTGGCTACACCTTC | TRBJ1-2 | TRBV29-1 | TRBD1 | -
CASSLIPSNEKLFF | TGCGCCAGCAGCTTGATCCCCAGTAATGAAAAACTGTTTTTT | TRBJ1-4 | TRBV5-1 | - | -
CSARVPGAREQYF | TGCAGTGCTAGAGTCCCGGGGGCAAGGGAGCAGTACTTC | TRBJ2-7 | TRBV20-1 | - | -
CATSSRTSFFQRDTQYF | TGTGCCACCAGCAGTCGCACTAGCTTTTTCCAACGAGATACGCAGTATTTT | TRBJ2-3 | TRBV15 | - | -
CSVGPLGYTF | TGCAGCGTAGGACCACTGGGCTACACCTTC | TRBJ1-2 | TRBV29-1 | - | few
CASSPTRDHVTQYF | TGCGCCAGCAGCCCGACCCGGGACCACGTTACGCAGTATTTT | TRBJ2-3 | TRBV5-1 | - | -
CASIDSHSSYEQYF | TGTGCCAGCATCGACAGTCACAGTTCCTACGAGCAGTACTTC | TRBJ2-7 | TRBV5-6 | - | few
CSVRQGAENYGYTF | TGCAGCGTAAGACAGGGGGCAGAGAACTATGGCTACACCTTC | TRBJ1-2 | TRBV29-1 | TRBD1 | few
CASSLVGTSSYNEQFF | TGTGCCAGCAGTTTAGTCGGGACAAGCTCCTACAATGAGCAGTTCTTC | TRBJ2-1 | TRBV27 | - | -
CASSDLETASTDTQYF | TGTGCCAGCAGTGATCTTGAGACGGCTAGCACAGATACGCAGTATTTT | TRBJ2-3 | TRBV6-4 | - | -
CSVDKQRETQYF | TGCAGCGTTGATAAACAGCGAGAGACCCAGTACTTC | TRBJ2-5 | TRBV29-1 | - | -
CASSLGRGSIGNQPQHF | TGTGCCAGCAGCTTGGGGCGGGGATCTATCGGCAATCAGCCCCAGCATTTT | TRBJ1-5 | TRBV5-6 | - | -
CATSDPVVDEQFF | TGTGCCACCAGTGACCCCGTGGTTGATGAGCAGTTCTTC | TRBJ2-1 | TRBV24-1 | - | -
CSAFKRESTGELFF | TGCAGTGCTTTCAAGCGGGAGAGCACCGGGGAGCTGTTTTTT | TRBJ2-2 | TRBV20-1 | TRBD2 | -
CAINTGTSRETQYF | TGTGCCATCAACACGGGGACATCGAGGGAGACCCAGTACTTC | TRBJ2-5 | TRBV10-3 | - | many
CSARDSQGGTSQYF | TGCAGTGCTAGAGATAGCCAGGGGGGGACGTCCCAGTACTTC | TRBJ2-5 | TRBV20-1 | - | few
CASSLNWGSGVGNTIYF | TGTGCCAGCAGCTTAAACTGGGGTTCAGGCGTTGGAAACACCATATATTTT | TRBJ1-3 | TRBV7-6 | - | -
CASRALAGSTYNEQFF | TGTGCCAGCAGGGCACTAGCGGGGAGTACCTACAATGAGCAGTTCTTC | TRBJ2-1 | TRBV6-2/TRBV6-3 | TRBD2 | -
CASSYSWQDSGTQYF | TGTGCCAGCAGTTACTCGTGGCAGGACAGTGGTACCCAGTACTTC | TRBJ2-5 | TRBV6-5 | - | few
CASSQTGYVIQPQHF | TGCGCCAGCAGCCAAACAGGGTATGTAATTCAGCCCCAGCATTTT | TRBJ1-5 | TRBV4-1 | - | few
CASSEQGFAEKLFF | TGTGCCAGCAGTGAACAGGGTTTCGCTGAAAAACTGTTTTTT | TRBJ1-4 | TRBV25-1 | - | few
CASTRPSLQETQYF | TGTGCCAGCACCAGGCCCTCCCTCCAAGAGACCCAGTACTTC | TRBJ2-5 | TRBV7-2 | - | -
CASSPQRESNEQFF | TGTGCCAGCAGCCCTCAGCGGGAGAGCAATGAGCAGTTCTTC | TRBJ2-1 | TRBV7-2 | TRBD2 | few
CASTAGAGGRETQYF | TGTGCCAGCACCGCAGGGGCGGGGGGGCGAGAGACCCAGTACTTC | TRBJ2-5 | TRBV6-1 | TRBD2 | few
CASSSILFRDAGYEQYF | TGTGCCAGCAGCTCCATTTTATTCCGGGACGCAGGATACGAGCAGTACTTC | TRBJ2-7 | TRBV7-9 | - | -
CASTSTRDRARTDTQYF | TGTGCCAGCACCTCAACGCGGGACAGGGCGCGCACAGATACGCAGTATTTT | TRBJ2-3 | TRBV25-1 | TRBD1 | -
CASSAPPTNTGELFF | TGTGCCAGCAGCGCCCCACCTACGAACACCGGGGAGCTGTTTTTT | TRBJ2-2 | TRBV9 | - | -
CASSALGTDTQYF | TGTGCCAGCAGTGCCTTGGGGACAGATACGCAGTATTTT | TRBJ2-3 | TRBV2 | - | many
CASSEVKVGGYTF | TGTGCCAGCAGTGAAGTAAAAGTTGGGGGCTACACCTTC | TRBJ1-2 | TRBV2 | - | few
CASSSSGTGYTGELFF | TGTGCCAGCAGTTCCTCCGGGACAGGGTATACCGGGGAGCTGTTTTTT | TRBJ2-2 | TRBV27 | TRBD1 | -
CASSLGTGHSYEQYF | TGCGCCAGCAGCTTGGGGACAGGACACTCCTACGAGCAGTACTTC | TRBJ2-7 | TRBV5-1 | TRBD1 | -
CASSRAPGADTQYF | TGCGCCAGCAGCCGTGCACCAGGGGCAGATACGCAGTATTTT | TRBJ2-3 | TRBV5-1 | - | -
CASSERGAGGSNSPLHF | TGTGCCAGCAGTGAAAGGGGGGCAGGGGGCTCAAATTCACCCCTCCACTTT | TRBJ1-6 | TRBV2 | TRBD1 | -
CASSYRRLAGKDNEQFF | TGTGCCAGCAGTTACCGACGACTAGCGGGTAAGGACAATGAGCAGTTCTTC | TRBJ2-1 | TRBV6-5 | TRBD2 | -
CASSQEPAYTDTQYF | TGTGCCAGCAGCCAAGAACCGGCCTACACAGATACGCAGTATTTT | TRBJ2-3 | TRBV14 | - | few
CSGGQDEQFF | TGCAGCGGGGGACAGGATGAGCAGTTCTTC | TRBJ2-1 | TRBV29-1 | TRBD1 | few
CATSDTAWNTGELFF | TGTGCCACCAGTGACACAGCATGGAACACCGGGGAGCTGTTTTTT | TRBJ2-2 | TRBV24-1 | - | few
CASSPQSRLAGTEQFF | TGTGCCAGCAGCCCCCAATCGAGGCTAGCGGGAACTGAGCAGTTCTTC | TRBJ2-1 | TRBV7-3 | TRBD2 | -
CASSFDHPLSYNEQFF | TGTGCCAGCAGTTTCGATCATCCCCTCTCCTACAATGAGCAGTTCTTC | TRBJ2-1 | TRBV6-2/TRBV6-3 | - | -